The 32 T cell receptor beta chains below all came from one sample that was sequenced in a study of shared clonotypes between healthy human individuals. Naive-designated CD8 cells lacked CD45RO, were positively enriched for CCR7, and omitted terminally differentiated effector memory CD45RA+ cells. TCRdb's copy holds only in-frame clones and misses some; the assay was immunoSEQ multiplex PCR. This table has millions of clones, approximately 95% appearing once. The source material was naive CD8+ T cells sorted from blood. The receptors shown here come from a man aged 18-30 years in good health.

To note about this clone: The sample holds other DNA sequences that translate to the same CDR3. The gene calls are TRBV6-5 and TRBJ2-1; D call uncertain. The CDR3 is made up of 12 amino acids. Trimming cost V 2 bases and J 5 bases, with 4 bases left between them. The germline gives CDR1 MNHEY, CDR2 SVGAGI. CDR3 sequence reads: CASSYRDNEQFF. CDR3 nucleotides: TGTGCCAGCAGTTACAGGGACAATGAGCAGTTCTTC.

The CDR3 sequence is CAGLGDTEAFF. For the CDR3, the DNA is TGTGCTGGACTTGGGGACACTGAAGCTTTCTTT. J is TRBJ1-1 and V is TRBV30; no reliable D call. From germline, CDR1 is GTSNPN and CDR2 SVGIG (reference sequence). This CDR3 contains 11 residues. Supplemented by reference TRBV30 and TRBJ1-1, the full variable domain reads SQTIHQWPATLVQPVGSPLSLECTVEGTSNPNLYWYRQAAGRGLQLLFYSVGIGQISSEVPQNLSASRPQDRQFILSSKKLLLSDSGFYLCAGLGDTEAFFGQGTRLTVV.

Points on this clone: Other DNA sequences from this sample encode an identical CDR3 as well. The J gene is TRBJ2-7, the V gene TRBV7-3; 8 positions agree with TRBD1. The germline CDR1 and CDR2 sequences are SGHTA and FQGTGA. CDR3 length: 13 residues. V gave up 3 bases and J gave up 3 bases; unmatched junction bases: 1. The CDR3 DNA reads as TGTGCCAGCAGCTTTGGACAGGGCTACGAGCAGTACTTC. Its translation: CASSFGQGYEQYF.

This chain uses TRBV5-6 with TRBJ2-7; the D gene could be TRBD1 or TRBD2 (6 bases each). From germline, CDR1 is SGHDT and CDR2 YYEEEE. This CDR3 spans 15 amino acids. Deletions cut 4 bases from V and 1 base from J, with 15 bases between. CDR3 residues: CASSNRGLESYEQYF. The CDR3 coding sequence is TGTGCCAGCAGCAACCGGGGGCTGGAATCCTACGAGCAGTACTTC. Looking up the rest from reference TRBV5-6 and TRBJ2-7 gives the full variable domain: DAGVTQSPTHLIKTRGQQVTLRCSPKSGHDTVSWYQQALGQGPQFIFQYYEEEERQRGNFPDRFSGHQFPNYSSELNVNALLLGDSALYLCASSNRGLESYEQYFGPGTRLTVT.

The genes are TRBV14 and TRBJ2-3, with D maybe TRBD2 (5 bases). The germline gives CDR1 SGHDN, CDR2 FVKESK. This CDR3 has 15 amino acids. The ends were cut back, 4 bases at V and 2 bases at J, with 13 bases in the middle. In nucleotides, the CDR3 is TGTGCCAGCAGCCTGACCGGGATACCCACAGATACGCAGTATTTT. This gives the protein CASSLTGIPTDTQYF.

The CDR3 sequence is CASSGRVTGVQFF. In DNA, the CDR3 is TGCGCCAGCAGCGGCCGGGTAACAGGGGTGCAGTTCTTC. This rearrangement joins TRBV4-1 to TRBJ2-1, with 7 nucleotides matching TRBD1. J gave up 12 bases and V 5 bases, and 10 bases lay outside the gene matches. Germline V gives CDR1 MGHRA, CDR2 YSYEKL. This CDR3 is 13 amino acids long.

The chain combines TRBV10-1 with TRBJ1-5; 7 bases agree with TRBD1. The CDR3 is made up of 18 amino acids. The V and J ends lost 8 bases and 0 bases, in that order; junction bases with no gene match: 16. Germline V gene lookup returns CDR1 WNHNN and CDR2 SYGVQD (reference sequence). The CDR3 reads CASAGGHMDRISNQPQHF. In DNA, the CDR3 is TGCGCCAGCGCTGGGGGTCATATGGACAGGATTAGCAATCAGCCCCAGCATTTT.

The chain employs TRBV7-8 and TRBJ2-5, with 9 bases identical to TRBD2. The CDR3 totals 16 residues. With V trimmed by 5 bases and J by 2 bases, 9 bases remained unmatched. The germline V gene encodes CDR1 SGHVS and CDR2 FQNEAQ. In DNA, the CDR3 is TGTGCCAGCAGCCCCCGACTAGCGGAGGGGCAAGAGACCCAGTACTTC. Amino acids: CASSPRLAEGQETQYF.

The CDR3 spells CASSPGQGPNTIYF. The CDR3 nucleotides read TGTGCCAGCAGCCCAGGACAGGGGCCAAACACCATATATTTT. The gene calls are TRBV7-2 and TRBJ1-3, with 9 bases lining up with TRBD1. The J segment lost 6 bases and the V segment lost 5 bases, leaving 5 bases of the junction unmatched. This CDR3 has 14 residues. Looked up from germline, CDR1 is SGHTA and CDR2 is FQGNSA.

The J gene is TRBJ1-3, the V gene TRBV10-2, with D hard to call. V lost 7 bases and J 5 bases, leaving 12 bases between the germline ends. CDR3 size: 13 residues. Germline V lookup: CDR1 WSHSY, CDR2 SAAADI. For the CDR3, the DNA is TGCGCCAGCACCGTAGACCCGAGAAACACCATATATTTT. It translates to CASTVDPRNTIYF.

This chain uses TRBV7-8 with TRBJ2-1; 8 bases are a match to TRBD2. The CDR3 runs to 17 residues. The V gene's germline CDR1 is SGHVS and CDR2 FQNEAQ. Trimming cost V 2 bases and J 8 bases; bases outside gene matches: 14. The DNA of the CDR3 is TGTGCCAGCAGCTTATTCGTCGGGGGGGCAGATAGGGATGAGCAGTTCTTC. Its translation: CASSLFVGGADRDEQFF.

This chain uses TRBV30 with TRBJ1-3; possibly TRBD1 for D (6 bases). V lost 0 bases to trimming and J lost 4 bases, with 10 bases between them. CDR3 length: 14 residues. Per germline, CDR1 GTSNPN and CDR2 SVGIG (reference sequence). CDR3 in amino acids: CAWSVGGQGNTIYF. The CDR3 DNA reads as TGTGCCTGGAGTGTAGGGGGGCAAGGAAACACCATATATTTT.

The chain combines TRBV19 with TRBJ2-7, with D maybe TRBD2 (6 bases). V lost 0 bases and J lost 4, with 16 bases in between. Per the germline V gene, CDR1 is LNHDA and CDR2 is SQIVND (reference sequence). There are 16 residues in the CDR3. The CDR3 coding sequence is TGTGCCAGTAGTATAGATCTGTCGGCGGGAATGTACGAGCAGTACTTC. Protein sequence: CASSIDLSAGMYEQYF.

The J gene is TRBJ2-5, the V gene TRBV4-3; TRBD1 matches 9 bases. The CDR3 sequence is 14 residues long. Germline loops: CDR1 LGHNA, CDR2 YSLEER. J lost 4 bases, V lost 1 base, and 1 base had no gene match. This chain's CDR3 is CASSQGTGAETQYF. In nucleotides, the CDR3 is TGCGCCAGCAGCCAAGGGACAGGGGCAGAGACCCAGTACTTC.

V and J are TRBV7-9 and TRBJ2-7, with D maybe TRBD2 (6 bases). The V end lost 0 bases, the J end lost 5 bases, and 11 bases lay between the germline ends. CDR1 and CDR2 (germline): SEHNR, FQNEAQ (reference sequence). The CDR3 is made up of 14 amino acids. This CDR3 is CASSLAGWGDEQYF. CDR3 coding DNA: TGTGCCAGCAGCTTAGCGGGGTGGGGGGACGAGCAGTACTTC.

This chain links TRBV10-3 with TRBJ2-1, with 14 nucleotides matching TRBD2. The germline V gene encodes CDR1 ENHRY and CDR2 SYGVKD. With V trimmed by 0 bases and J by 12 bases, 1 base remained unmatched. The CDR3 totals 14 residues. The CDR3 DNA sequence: TGTGCCATCAGTGAGTCCGGGACTAGCGGGGGGCAGTTCTTC. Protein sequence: CAISESGTSGGQFF.

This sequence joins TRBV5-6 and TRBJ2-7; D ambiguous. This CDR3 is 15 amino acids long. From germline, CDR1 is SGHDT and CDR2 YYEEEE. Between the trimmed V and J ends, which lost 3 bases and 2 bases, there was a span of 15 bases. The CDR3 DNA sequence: TGTGCCAGCAGCTCCCAAGGAGACCCACCCTACGAGCAGTACTTC. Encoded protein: CASSSQGDPPYEQYF.

CDR3 in amino acids: CASSPLRGAGVEETQYF. CDR3 DNA sequence: TGTGCCAGCAGCCCTCTGAGGGGCGCGGGAGTAGAAGAGACCCAGTACTTC. The chain uses TRBV11-2 and TRBJ2-5; 7 bases match TRBD2. This CDR3 is built from 17 residues. Per the germline V gene, CDR1 is SGHAT and CDR2 is FQNNGV. Trimming at V came to 5 bases and at J to 3 bases, leaving 15 bases not matched to a gene.

CDR3 loop: CASSFTTSGGEETQYF. The CDR3 DNA sequence: TGTGCCAGCAGCTTCACGACTAGCGGGGGGGAGGAGACCCAGTACTTC. J is TRBJ2-5 and V is TRBV7-6; the match to TRBD2 covers 14 bases. CDR1 and CDR2 from the germline V gene are SGHVS and FNYEAQ. The V segment lost 3 bases and the J segment 5 bases; nucleotides outside the gene matches: 5. The CDR3 totals 16 residues.

The CDR3 DNA follows: TGTGCCAGCAGGTCGGACAGCAACTATGGCTACACCTTC. It yields the protein CASRSDSNYGYTF. V usage is TRBV21-1 and J usage is TRBJ1-2; the DNA was not compared with TRBD1, the D call given in the table. TRBV21-1 is an annotated pseudogene. The CDR3 runs 13 residues.

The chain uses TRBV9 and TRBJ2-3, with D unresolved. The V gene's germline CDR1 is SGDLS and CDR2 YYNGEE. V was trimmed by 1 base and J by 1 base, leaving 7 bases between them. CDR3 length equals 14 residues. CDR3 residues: CASSVTDGTDTQYF. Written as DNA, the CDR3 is TGTGCCAGCAGCGTAACGGACGGCACAGATACGCAGTATTTT.

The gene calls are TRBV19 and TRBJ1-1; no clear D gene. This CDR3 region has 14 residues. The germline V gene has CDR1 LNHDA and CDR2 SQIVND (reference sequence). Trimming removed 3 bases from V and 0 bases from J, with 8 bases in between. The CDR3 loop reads CASSIGELNTEAFF. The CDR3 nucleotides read TGTGCCAGTAGTATTGGAGAATTGAACACTGAAGCTTTCTTT.

CDR3 region: CAGKQGAYNSPLHF. As DNA, the CDR3 is TGTGCCGGAAAACAGGGGGCTTATAATTCACCCCTCCACTTT. The gene calls are TRBV6-6 and TRBJ1-6; 9 bases map to TRBD1. J gave up 4 bases and V 11 bases, and 6 bases lay outside the gene matches. Germline CDR1 reads MNHNY; CDR2 reads SVGAGI (reference sequence). This CDR3 has 14 residues.

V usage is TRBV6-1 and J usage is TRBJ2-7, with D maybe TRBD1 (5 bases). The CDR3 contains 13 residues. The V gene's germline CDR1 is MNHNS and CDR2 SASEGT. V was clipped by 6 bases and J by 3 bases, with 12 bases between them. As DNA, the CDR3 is TGTGCCAGCAGCCTTGCAGGGTACTACGAGCAGTACTTC. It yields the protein CASSLAGYYEQYF.

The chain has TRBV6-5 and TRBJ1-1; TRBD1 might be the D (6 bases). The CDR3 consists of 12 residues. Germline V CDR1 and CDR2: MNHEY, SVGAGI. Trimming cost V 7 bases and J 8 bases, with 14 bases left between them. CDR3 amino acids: CASTGTGTEAFF. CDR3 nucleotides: TGTGCCAGCACCGGAACCGGGACAGAAGCTTTCTTT.

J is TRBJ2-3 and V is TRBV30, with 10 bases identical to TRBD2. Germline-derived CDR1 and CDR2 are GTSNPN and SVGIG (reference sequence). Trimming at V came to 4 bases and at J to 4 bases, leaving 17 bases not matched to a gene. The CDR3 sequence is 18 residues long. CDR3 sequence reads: CAWISWGAGTSEADTQYF. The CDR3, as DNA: TGTGCCTGGATTTCCTGGGGGGCAGGGACTAGCGAAGCAGATACGCAGTATTTT.

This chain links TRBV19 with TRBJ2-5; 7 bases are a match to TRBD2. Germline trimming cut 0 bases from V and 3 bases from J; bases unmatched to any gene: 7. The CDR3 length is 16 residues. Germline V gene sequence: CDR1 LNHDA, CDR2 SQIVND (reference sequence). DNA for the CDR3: TGTGCCAGTAGTATAGATGGGCAGGGACTAAAAGAGACCCAGTACTTC. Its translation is CASSIDGQGLKETQYF.

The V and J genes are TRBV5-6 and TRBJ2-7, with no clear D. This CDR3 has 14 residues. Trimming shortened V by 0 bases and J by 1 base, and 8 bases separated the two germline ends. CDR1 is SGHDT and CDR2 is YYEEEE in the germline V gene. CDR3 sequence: CASSLVQVSYEQYF. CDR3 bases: TGTGCCAGCAGCTTGGTCCAGGTTTCCTACGAGCAGTACTTC.

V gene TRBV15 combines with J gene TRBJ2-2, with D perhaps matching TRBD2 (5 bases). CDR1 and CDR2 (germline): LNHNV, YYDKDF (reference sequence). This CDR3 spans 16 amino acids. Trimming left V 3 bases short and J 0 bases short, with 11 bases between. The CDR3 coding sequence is TGTGCCACCAGCAGCTCTGCGGGTACGAACACCGGGGAGCTGTTTTTT. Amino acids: CATSSSAGTNTGELFF.

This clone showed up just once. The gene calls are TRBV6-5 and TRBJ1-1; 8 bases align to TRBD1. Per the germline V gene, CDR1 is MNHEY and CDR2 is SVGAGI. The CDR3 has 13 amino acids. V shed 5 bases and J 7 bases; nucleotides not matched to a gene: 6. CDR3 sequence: CASSRTGNYEAFF. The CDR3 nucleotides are TGTGCCAGCAGTAGGACAGGGAACTATGAAGCTTTCTTT.

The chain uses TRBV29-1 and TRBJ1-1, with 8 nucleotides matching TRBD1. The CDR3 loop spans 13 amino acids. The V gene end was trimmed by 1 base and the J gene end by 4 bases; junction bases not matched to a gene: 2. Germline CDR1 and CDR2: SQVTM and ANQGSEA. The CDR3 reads CSVEGTGGTEAFF. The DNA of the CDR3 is TGCAGCGTTGAAGGAACAGGGGGCACTGAAGCTTTCTTT.

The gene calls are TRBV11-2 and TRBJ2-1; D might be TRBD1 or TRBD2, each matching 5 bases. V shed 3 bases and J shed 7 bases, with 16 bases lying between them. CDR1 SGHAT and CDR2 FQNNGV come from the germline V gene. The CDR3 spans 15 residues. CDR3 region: CASSFGRDAGNEQFF. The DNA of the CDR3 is TGTGCCAGCAGCTTTGGACGGGACGCTGGGAATGAGCAGTTCTTC.